This T cell receptor (beta chain) was sequenced during a study of T cells expressing NK-cell markers. This CDR3 has 16 residues. The V gene's germline CDR1 is DFQATT and CDR2 SNEGSKA (reference sequence). Using the 5' RACE reads, TCRdb records one entry per CDR3 protein without DNA. Its table lists some 410,000 distinct CDR3 sequences. The chain is built from TRBV20-1 and TRBJ1-6. The TCR was taken from a woman aged 18 to 75 in good health. The material sequenced was blood T cells: a sorted CD56 or NKG2C T cell subset, CD4+ or CD8+ T cells, or bulk PBMC T cells (not recorded which). CDR3: CSARAGGRTDNSPLHF.